Listed below are T cell receptor beta chains from one sample, sequenced in a study of post-analysis software for immune sequencing data. TCRdb independently ran MiXCR on the PCR reads; one entry per CDR3 protein. The sample includes about 400,000 distinct CDR3 sequences, roughly 35% of them seen just once. Sequencing input: blood. All receptors derive from a girl aged 10 to 17 with multiple sclerosis. The CDR3 runs from the conserved cysteine through the conserved F or W. The order of the fields is V gene, clone size, D gene, J gene, CDR3 DNA, CDR3 protein. D genes are given only for firm matches. Some rows mark clone size as missing; the rest say once, few, many or name a class of expanded clone.

v_gene: TRBV5-1
abundance: many
d_gene: TRBD2
j_gene: TRBJ2-7
CDR3nt: TGCGCCAGCAGATCTAGCGGGGGGTACGAGCAGTACTTC
CDR3aa: CASRSSGGYEQYF

v_gene: TRBV18
abundance: NA
d_gene: NA
j_gene: TRBJ2-1
CDR3nt: TGTGCCAGCTCACCCATCCTAGCGAATGAGCAGTTCTTC
CDR3aa: CASSPILANEQFF

v_gene: TRBV7-2
abundance: NA
d_gene: TRBD1
j_gene: TRBJ1-6
CDR3nt: TGTGCCAGCAGCTTAGAAGACAGGGCGAATTCACCCCTCCACTTT
CDR3aa: CASSLEDRANSPLHF

v_gene: TRBV5-1
abundance: few
d_gene: NA
j_gene: TRBJ2-2
CDR3nt: TGCGCCAGCGGCGCCGACAGTGTGGACACCGGGGAGCTGTTTTTT
CDR3aa: CASGADSVDTGELFF

v_gene: TRBV6-6
abundance: few
d_gene: TRBD1
j_gene: TRBJ1-4
CDR3nt: TGTGCCAGCCGTCCGCAGGGGGGCCTGGATGAAAAACTGTTTTTT
CDR3aa: CASRPQGGLDEKLFF

v_gene: TRBV10-3
abundance: many
d_gene: NA
j_gene: TRBJ1-2
CDR3nt: TGTGCCATCACCGACCTAGGATCCGGCTACACCTTC
CDR3aa: CAITDLGSGYTF

v_gene: TRBV29-1
abundance: NA
d_gene: NA
j_gene: TRBJ1-6
CDR3nt: TGCAGCGTGGCTGACAGACAGGATTCACCCCTCCACTTT
CDR3aa: CSVADRQDSPLHF

v_gene: TRBV6-1
abundance: NA
d_gene: NA
j_gene: TRBJ2-7
CDR3nt: TGTGCCAGCAGCCCCTTTCGGGGAGCTGGCTACGAGCAGTACTTC
CDR3aa: CASSPFRGAGYEQYF

v_gene: TRBV29-1
abundance: NA
d_gene: NA
j_gene: TRBJ1-1
CDR3nt: TGCAGCGTTGAAGAAAACATGAACACTGAAGCTTTCTTT
CDR3aa: CSVEENMNTEAFF

v_gene: TRBV5-6
abundance: few
d_gene: TRBD2
j_gene: TRBJ2-7
CDR3nt: TGTGCCAGCAGCTCTGTAACTAAGCGGGGGGGCCACTACGAGCAGTACTTC
CDR3aa: CASSSVTKRGGHYEQYF

v_gene: TRBV11-2
abundance: NA
d_gene: NA
j_gene: TRBJ2-1
CDR3nt: TGTGCCAGCACCGAGGGACTTCAATACAATGAGCAGTTCTTC
CDR3aa: CASTEGLQYNEQFF

v_gene: TRBV10-2
abundance: NA
d_gene: NA
j_gene: TRBJ2-1
CDR3nt: TGCGCCAGCAACAGCTACAATGAGCAGTTCTTC
CDR3aa: CASNSYNEQFF

v_gene: TRBV7-6
abundance: few
d_gene: NA
j_gene: TRBJ2-2
CDR3nt: TGTGCCAGCAGCCGAGGGGCGAACACCGGGGAGCTGTTTTTT
CDR3aa: CASSRGANTGELFF

v_gene: TRBV25-1
abundance: NA
d_gene: NA
j_gene: TRBJ2-5
CDR3nt: TGTGCCAGCAGTGAGGCTGGCTGGTACCAAGAGACCCAGTACTTC
CDR3aa: CASSEAGWYQETQYF

v_gene: TRBV20-1
abundance: few
d_gene: TRBD1
j_gene: TRBJ2-3
CDR3nt: TGCAGTGCGGGACGGGACAGGGTGACAGATACGCAGTATTTT
CDR3aa: CSAGRDRVTDTQYF

v_gene: TRBV7-8
abundance: NA
d_gene: TRBD2
j_gene: TRBJ2-3
CDR3nt: TGTGCCAGCAGCCTCGGACTAGCACCAGATACGCAGTATTTT
CDR3aa: CASSLGLAPDTQYF

v_gene: TRBV29-1
abundance: few
d_gene: TRBD1
j_gene: TRBJ2-7
CDR3nt: TGCAGCGTTGGGAAGACCGGGACAGGGTTTGGCGAGCAGTACTTC
CDR3aa: CSVGKTGTGFGEQYF

v_gene: TRBV3-1
abundance: few
d_gene: NA
j_gene: TRBJ2-1
CDR3nt: TGTGCCAGCAGCCAAAGGGGAGCCAATGAGCAGTTCTTC
CDR3aa: CASSQRGANEQFF

v_gene: TRBV10-3
abundance: NA
d_gene: NA
j_gene: TRBJ2-3
CDR3nt: TGTGCCATCAGTGAGTCGGGTAGTACAGATACGCAGTATTTT
CDR3aa: CAISESGSTDTQYF

v_gene: TRBV20-1
abundance: NA
d_gene: TRBD2
j_gene: TRBJ2-5
CDR3nt: TGCAGTGCTAGACAGGGAGTAGCGGGGTACCAAGAGACCCAGTACTTC
CDR3aa: CSARQGVAGYQETQYF

v_gene: TRBV4-1
abundance: NA
d_gene: TRBD2
j_gene: TRBJ2-5
CDR3nt: TGCGCCAGCAGCCACGGGACTACTCAAGAGACCCAGTACTTC
CDR3aa: CASSHGTTQETQYF

v_gene: TRBV7-9
abundance: NA
d_gene: NA
j_gene: TRBJ2-7
CDR3nt: TGTGCCAGCAGCCCTGGGGACCGGGCCTCATACGAGCAGTACTTC
CDR3aa: CASSPGDRASYEQYF

v_gene: TRBV7-3
abundance: NA
d_gene: TRBD2
j_gene: TRBJ2-5
CDR3nt: TGTGCCAGCAGCTTAACTGCTAGCGGCCCCCAAGAGACCCAGTACTTC
CDR3aa: CASSLTASGPQETQYF

v_gene: TRBV18
abundance: NA
d_gene: TRBD2
j_gene: TRBJ2-2
CDR3nt: TGTGCCAGCTCTTACCCCGGAGAAGCGGGGGACCTCCGGGAGCTGTTTTTT
CDR3aa: CASSYPGEAGDLRELFF

v_gene: TRBV28
abundance: many
d_gene: NA
j_gene: TRBJ1-2
CDR3nt: TGTGCCAGCAGTTTACTAGGGAGCTACACCTTC
CDR3aa: CASSLLGSYTF

v_gene: TRBV7-2
abundance: few
d_gene: NA
j_gene: TRBJ1-1
CDR3nt: TGTGCCAGCAGCTTCTATCAGGGTAGGGGAAGCACTGAAGCTTTCTTT
CDR3aa: CASSFYQGRGSTEAFF

v_gene: TRBV5-1
abundance: NA
d_gene: TRBD1
j_gene: TRBJ1-1
CDR3nt: TGCGCCAGCAGCCAAATTGGACAGGGGAGCACTGAAGCTTTCTTT
CDR3aa: CASSQIGQGSTEAFF